This T cell receptor (beta chain) stems from a study of CXCR3-negative and CXCR3-positive naive CD8 T cells. TRB cDNA libraries were made by UMI-labeled 5' RACE. TCRdb re-analyzed the 5' RACE reads; it lists each CDR3 protein once, without DNA. The sample data list some 150,000 distinct CDR3 sequences. Study-level results: It was found that naive subsets had comparable surface CD5, and TCR strength was inferred from TRB CDR3 properties. More hydrophobic TRB CDR3s were found in CXCR3-positive naive cells than in CXCR3-negative naive cells.

Germline V lookup: CDR1 MNHNY, CDR2 SVGAGI (reference sequence). CDR3 length equals 15 residues. A remark on this clonotype: As yet, its antigen is unknown.

The genes are TRBV6-6 and TRBJ1-5; TCRdb lists TRBD1, though no DNA is available to test this call. The sequencing sample was made of naive CXCR3+ CD8+ T cells from blood. Sample subset: CD45RO-CCR7+CD27+CD95- naive CD8+ T cells expressing CXCR3 (TNR3+). This receptor was identified in a human donor in good health. Some clones in this sample may be carry-over from other donors' samples. The CDR3 sequence is CASSYPGTGNQPQHF.